This passage covers 10 T cell receptor beta chains from one sample sequenced in a study of T cells in Graves' hyperthyroidism and ophthalmopathy (dated by TCRdb to about 2019). Receptor amplification or capture employed multiplex PCR. The run used an Illumina HiSeq 2000. Amplification of TCR beta CDR3 regions was carried out from RNA transcripts. The TCR CDR3 was subjected to a first round of RT-PCR using the HTBI primer set and the Qiagen OneStep RT-PCR kit. TCRdb redid the processing of the public reads, applying fastp at Q25 and MiXCR, and retained in-frame beta chains. One record per CDR3 amino acid sequence lists the most common genes and DNA. The sample table contains approximately 630,000 distinct CDR3 sequences; only one count was recorded for about 17% of them. The ten largest clonotypes hold about 3.8% of the sample. Material for sequencing was blood. The origin of the receptors is a woman aged 25 to 39 with Graves' hyperthyroidism.

The chain uses TRBV7-9 and TRBJ2-2; TRBD1 aligns across 10 bases. This CDR3 is 15 amino acids long. With V trimmed by 5 bases and J by 6 bases, 6 bases remained unmatched. Germline CDR1 and CDR2: SEHNR and FQNEAQ (reference sequence). Here the CDR3 DNA reads TGTGCCAGCAGCCAAGACAGGGGGCAAGCCGGGGAGCTGTTTTTT. This codes for CASSQDRGQAGELFF. Full variable domain (missing parts from reference TRBV7-9 and TRBJ2-2): DTGVSQNPRHKITKRGQNVTFRCDPISEHNRLYWYRQTLGQGPEFLTYFQNEAQLEKSRLLSDRFSAERPKGSFSTLEIQRTEQGDSAMYLCASSQDRGQAGELFFGEGSRLTVL.

In regard to this clonotype: Being one base from a much bigger clone, this may be a read error. CDR3 DNA: TGTGCCAGCAGTCGCGCCTCGTACACAGGTACGCAGTATTTT. It specifies CASSRASYTGTQYF. This sequence joins TRBV28 and TRBJ2-3, with D perhaps matching TRBD1 (5 bases). Germline CDR1 reads MDHEN; CDR2 reads SYDVKM. This CDR3 has 14 amino acids.

This clonotype occurred many times. The genes are TRBV20-1 and TRBJ2-1; 16 positions match TRBD2. V was clipped by 3 bases and J by 4 bases; unmatched bases: 15. The length of the CDR3 is 20 residues. Germline CDR1 reads DFQATT; CDR2 reads SNEGSKA (reference sequence). The CDR3 spells CSARGAGTSGRASLYNEQFF. CDR3 nucleotide sequence: TGCAGTGCTAGGGGTGCCGGGACTAGCGGGAGGGCCTCCCTGTACAATGAGCAGTTCTTC.

A word on this clonotype: This may arise from a read error, as a much more abundant clone is one base away. The conserved phenylalanine or tryptophan normally closing the CDR3 is absent here, so this likely arose from a read error. J is TRBJ2-7 and V is TRBV28; D might be TRBD1 or TRBD2, each matching 5 bases. V lost 6 bases and J lost 2, with 20 bases in between. The germline CDR1 and CDR2 sequences are MDHEN and SYDVKM. CDR3 size: 16 residues. The CDR3 DNA reads TGTGCCAGCAGCCCCGGTGTGCCGGGACGGACCTACGAGCAGTACCTC. Translation gives CASSPGVPGRTYEQYL.

The V gene is TRBV27, the J gene TRBJ2-5; 12 bases agree with TRBD2. CDR3 length equals 16 residues. CDR1 and CDR2 from the germline V gene are MNHEY and SMNVEV (reference sequence). V shed 4 bases and J 2 bases; nucleotides not matched to a gene: 5. The CDR3 sequence is CASSSPTSGSQETQYF. The CDR3 DNA reads as TGTGCCAGCAGTTCTCCGACTAGCGGGAGTCAAGAGACCCAGTACTTC.

This clonotype was seen a handful of times. V usage is TRBV5-1 and J usage is TRBJ2-1, with D possibly being TRBD1 (6 bases). With 2 bases removed from V and 9 bases from J, the gap between germline ends came to 15 bases. Germline V gene data show CDR1 as SGHRS and CDR2 as YFSETQ. The CDR3 loop spans 14 amino acids. CDR3: CASSLIQGGTEQFF. The CDR3 coding sequence is TGCGCCAGCAGCTTAATACAGGGCGGCACTGAGCAGTTCTTC.

Concerning this clonotype itself: A read error may produce the germline difference seen at one junction end. The chain employs TRBV6-1 and TRBJ2-3; D gene uncertain. Germline-derived CDR1 and CDR2 are MNHNS and SASEGT. The CDR3 runs 11 residues. In DNA, the CDR3 is TGTGCCACCAGGAGCACAGATGCGCAGTATTTT. Translating it yields CATRSTDAQYF.

This clonotype was found a few times. In DNA form, the CDR3 reads TGCAGCGTTGACGCCGGGACAGGGAGGTACGAGCAGTACTTC. It codes for CSVDAGTGRYEQYF. The genes are TRBV29-1 and TRBJ2-7; 9 bases align to TRBD1. The CDR3 runs to 14 residues. The junction had 7 bases not matched to a gene; V was cut back by 3 bases and J by 4 bases. Per germline, CDR1 SQVTM and CDR2 ANQGSEA.

V usage is TRBV19 and J usage is TRBJ2-5, with 13 bases that match TRBD2. The CDR3 runs to 15 residues. V lost 6 bases, J lost 5 bases, and 6 bases stayed unmatched. Germline V gene lookup returns CDR1 LNHDA and CDR2 SQIVND (reference sequence). The CDR3 sequence is CASSELAGGQETQYF. The CDR3 DNA follows: TGTGCCAGTAGCGAACTAGCGGGAGGGCAGGAGACCCAGTACTTC.

This clonotype was seen more than once but under ten times. CDR3: CASSQQIGSPLHF. As DNA, the CDR3 is TGTGCCAGCAGTCAACAAATAGGCTCACCCCTCCACTTT. V is TRBV6-1 and J is TRBJ1-6; D unresolved. Germline CDR1 and CDR2: MNHNS and SASEGT. The CDR3 runs 13 residues. The V end was cut by 5 bases, the J end by 10 bases, with 12 bases between.